This passage covers 22 T cell receptor beta chains from one sample sequenced in a study of cytomegalovirus exposure and HLA in healthy donors. Measured with immunoSEQ multiplex PCR; TCRdb has only the in-frame clones, and not every one. The sample has around 300,000 clones, 70% to 90% seen once. Sequenced material: PBMCs. The receptor set was obtained from a young woman in good health and CMV-seronegative.

V usage is TRBV5-1 and J usage is TRBJ2-7; the D gene is possibly TRBD1 (6 bases). Germline V gives CDR1 SGHRS, CDR2 YFSETQ. The CDR3 loop spans 15 amino acids. Trimming shortened V by 4 bases and J by 2 bases, and 16 bases separated the two germline ends. CDR3 nucleotide sequence: TGCGCCAGCAGCCCCAGGGGCGCGCGGCCCTACGAGCAGTACTTC. Amino acid sequence: CASSPRGARPYEQYF.

This chain uses TRBV6-6 with TRBJ2-3, with TRBD1 matching over 9 bases. After removal of 10 bases from V and 4 bases from J, the junction contained 6 bases not matched to a gene. CDR1 MNHNY and CDR2 SVGAGI come from the germline V gene (reference sequence). This CDR3 is built from 13 residues. CDR3 amino acids: CAITGGGSDTQYF. Here the CDR3 DNA reads TGTGCCATTACAGGGGGCGGATCAGATACGCAGTATTTT.

The chain uses TRBV9 and TRBJ1-2; 10 bases agree with TRBD1. The CDR3 contains 15 residues. Trimming cost V 3 bases and J 3 bases; bases outside gene matches: 5. Germline V lookup: CDR1 SGDLS, CDR2 YYNGEE. The CDR3 loop is CASSARDRGHYGYTF. The CDR3 nucleotides are TGTGCCAGCAGCGCCCGGGACAGGGGCCACTATGGCTACACCTTC.

This clone was picked up one time. CDR3 DNA sequence: TGTGCCATCAGTTTGGACAGGGGGCTTACCGGGGAGCTGTTTTTT. Its translation: CAISLDRGLTGELFF. The chain couples TRBV10-3 to TRBJ2-2, with 11 bases matching TRBD1. V gave up 5 bases and J gave up 5 bases; unmatched junction bases: 4. The CDR3 covers 15 residues. In germline, CDR1 is ENHRY, CDR2 SYGVKD.

J is TRBJ2-3 and V is TRBV6-6, with a tentative D call TRBD2 (6 bases). The V end lost 6 bases, the J end lost 0 bases, and 7 bases lay between the germline ends. The CDR3 extends over 13 amino acids. Germline lookup yields CDR1 MNHNY and CDR2 SVGAGI (reference sequence). The CDR3, as DNA: TGTGCCAGCAGGCGGGACAGCACAGATACGCAGTATTTT. Its protein product is CASRRDSTDTQYF.

V gene TRBV14 combines with J gene TRBJ1-2; no clear D gene. V shed 0 bases and J shed 5 bases, with 16 bases lying between them. Germline V gene data show CDR1 as SGHDN and CDR2 as FVKESK. The CDR3 spans 16 residues. The CDR3 DNA reads as TGTGCCAGCAGCCAAGATAGAATAGGACTAGGGTATGGCTACACCTTC. Translating it yields CASSQDRIGLGYGYTF.

V is TRBV5-1 and J is TRBJ1-4; the D gene is possibly TRBD1 (5 bases). Germline CDR1 and CDR2: SGHRS and YFSETQ. The V end lost 4 bases, the J end lost 3 bases, and 10 bases lay between the germline ends. This CDR3 region has 14 residues. The CDR3 DNA reads as TGCGCCAGCAGCCCCGGGGGGGCTAATGAAAAACTGTTTTTT. Translation: CASSPGGANEKLFF.

V is TRBV25-1 and J is TRBJ2-3; D is undetermined. Between the trimmed V and J ends, which lost 6 bases and 4 bases, there was a span of 26 bases. This CDR3 region has 18 residues. The germline V gene encodes CDR1 MGHDK and CDR2 SYGVNS. CDR3 nucleotides: TGTGCCAGCAGAGCAACATTAGGTGAGGCCCTTGAGGCAGATACGCAGTATTTT. Translating gives CASRATLGEALEADTQYF.

J is TRBJ2-7 and V is TRBV30; D possibly corresponds to TRBD2 (6 bases). The CDR3 has 14 residues. Trimming pared 4 bases from V and 3 bases from J, leaving 16 bases between. CDR1 is GTSNPN, CDR2 SVGIG, per germline (reference sequence). CDR3 in amino acids: CAWTLGRTNYEQYF. The CDR3 region has the DNA TGTGCCTGGACCTTGGGACGGACTAACTACGAGCAGTACTTC.

CDR3 nucleotide sequence: TGTGCCAGCAGTGTCGTAGCGGGAGTCGATACCTACGAGCAGTACTTC. The encoded protein is CASSVVAGVDTYEQYF. The chain couples TRBV6-4 to TRBJ2-7; 9 bases agree with TRBD2. CDR1 is MRHNA, CDR2 SNTAGT, per germline. After removal of 4 bases from V and 2 bases from J, the junction contained 9 bases not matched to a gene. The CDR3 covers 16 residues.

The chain recombines TRBV20-1 with TRBJ2-5; D is unresolved. The V and J ends lost 2 bases and 5 bases respectively, with 6 bases between them. The CDR3 is 11 amino acids. Germline assignment: CDR1 DFQATT and CDR2 SNEGSKA (reference sequence). The CDR3 region is CSARPMETQYF. The CDR3 DNA follows: TGCAGTGCTAGACCAATGGAGACCCAGTACTTC.

The gene calls are TRBV10-2 and TRBJ1-4; D perhaps matches TRBD1 (6 bases). From germline, CDR1 is WSHSY and CDR2 SAAADI. This CDR3 spans 14 amino acids. Trimming took off 6 bases at V and 8 bases at J, with 16 bases between the two ends. CDR3 sequence reads: CASRKGQGYEKLFF. The CDR3 coding sequence is TGCGCCAGCAGGAAGGGGCAGGGGTACGAAAAACTGTTTTTT.

The chain employs TRBV5-5 and TRBJ2-2, with D tentatively TRBD1 (6 bases). CDR1 is SGHKS and CDR2 is YYEKEE in the germline V gene (reference sequence). V was cut by 4 bases and J by 0 bases, with 16 bases left in between. CDR3 length equals 17 residues. The CDR3 DNA reads TGTGCCAGCAGCAGACGCCGGGACACTTCGAACACCGGGGAGCTGTTTTTT. Its translation: CASSRRRDTSNTGELFF.

The V and J genes are TRBV28 and TRBJ1-2, with D uncertain. V was pared by 8 bases and J by 4 bases, with 11 bases between. This CDR3 has 12 amino acids. In germline, CDR1 is MDHEN, CDR2 SYDVKM. This CDR3 is CASYEVVYGYTF. CDR3 bases: TGTGCCAGCTACGAGGTAGTCTATGGCTACACCTTC.

The genes are TRBV4-2 and TRBJ2-5; 9 bases fit TRBD2. V lost 3 bases to trimming and J lost 3 bases; unmatched junction nucleotides: 5. This CDR3 is 15 amino acids long. CDR1 and CDR2 (germline): LGHNA, YNFKEQ. The CDR3, as DNA: TGTGCCAGCAGCCAGGACGGACTAGCGAAAGAGACCCAGTACTTC. It is translated as CASSQDGLAKETQYF.

This sequence joins TRBV9 and TRBJ2-1; TRBD2 matches at 9 bases. The CDR3 runs 17 residues. Per germline, CDR1 SGDLS and CDR2 YYNGEE. V shed 4 bases, J shed 8 bases, and the junction held 16 bases outside the gene matches. The CDR3 DNA reads TGTGCCAGCAGCCCCCCTATAGCGGGAGATGTAATATATGAGCAGTTCTTC. It specifies CASSPPIAGDVIYEQFF.

The sample holds one count of this clone. The V and J genes are TRBV13 and TRBJ2-7; 11 bases are a match to TRBD2. The CDR3 contains 15 residues. Looked up from germline, CDR1 is PRHDT and CDR2 is FYEKMQ (reference sequence). V dropped 1 base and J dropped 3; count of bases not matched to a gene: 2. The CDR3 nucleotides read TGTGCCAGCAGCTTAGTAGCGGGAGGGCTCTACGAGCAGTACTTC. Its translation is CASSLVAGGLYEQYF.

There are a few counts of this clone. The chain carries TRBV5-1 and TRBJ2-3; TRBD2 aligns across 11 bases. V lost 4 bases, J lost 4 bases, and 5 bases stayed unmatched. Germline assignment: CDR1 SGHRS and CDR2 YFSETQ. The CDR3 runs 15 residues. CDR3 residues: CASSISGGAPDTQYF. DNA of the CDR3: TGCGCCAGCAGCATTAGCGGGGGGGCCCCAGATACGCAGTATTTT.

CDR3 amino acids: CSVRDTGELFF. DNA of the CDR3: TGCAGCGTGAGGGACACCGGGGAGCTGTTTTTT. The rearrangement uses TRBV29-1 and TRBJ2-2; tentative D call: TRBD2 (5 bases). Germline V CDR1 and CDR2: SQVTM, ANQGSEA. This CDR3 has 11 amino acids. The V gene lost 6 bases and the J gene lost 3 bases, with 5 bases spanning the gap.

The chain combines TRBV29-1 with TRBJ2-7, with 7 bases fitting TRBD2. The V segment lost 4 bases and the J segment 5 bases; nucleotides outside the gene matches: 11. CDR3 length: 14 amino acids. Germline loops: CDR1 SQVTM, CDR2 ANQGSEA. The CDR3: CSVVGWRERHEQYF. CDR3 sequence (DNA): TGCAGCGTTGTTGGGTGGCGGGAGAGGCACGAGCAGTACTTC.

The V gene is TRBV5-4, the J gene TRBJ1-3; TRBD1 is a possible D gene (5 bases). The CDR3 extends over 14 amino acids. Germline CDR1 and CDR2: SGHNT and YYREEE (reference sequence). V gave up 4 bases and J gave up 4 bases, with 12 bases separating them. The CDR3 coding sequence is TGTGCCAGCAGCCCCCAGGGTACCGGAAACACCATATATTTT. As protein: CASSPQGTGNTIYF.

The chain is built from TRBV11-2 and TRBJ2-2, with a possible D match to TRBD1 (5 bases). The CDR3 runs 16 residues. The germline V gene encodes CDR1 SGHAT and CDR2 FQNNGV. Trimming removed 5 bases from V and 2 bases from J, with 15 bases in between. The CDR3: CASSLQEGANTGELFF. CDR3 DNA sequence: TGTGCCAGCAGCCTTCAGGAAGGGGCTAACACCGGGGAGCTGTTTTTT. The full variable domain, with the rest looked up from reference TRBV11-2 and TRBJ2-2, is EAGVAQSPRYKIIEKRQSVAFWCNPISGHATLYWYQQILGQGPKLLIQFQNNGVVDDSQLPKDRFSAERLKGVDSTLKIQPAKLEDSAVYLCASSLQEGANTGELFFGEGSRLTVL.